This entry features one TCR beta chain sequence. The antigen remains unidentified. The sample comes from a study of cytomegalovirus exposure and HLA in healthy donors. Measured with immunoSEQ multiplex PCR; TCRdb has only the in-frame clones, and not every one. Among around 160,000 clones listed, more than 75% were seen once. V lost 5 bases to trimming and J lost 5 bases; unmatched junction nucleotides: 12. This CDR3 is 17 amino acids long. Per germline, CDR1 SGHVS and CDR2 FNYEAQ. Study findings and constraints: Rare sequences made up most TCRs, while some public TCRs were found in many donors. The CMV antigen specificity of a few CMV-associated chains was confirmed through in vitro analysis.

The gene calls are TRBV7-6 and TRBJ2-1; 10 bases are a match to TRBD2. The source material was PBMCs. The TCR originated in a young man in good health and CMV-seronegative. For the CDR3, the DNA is TGTGCCAGCAGCGCGTTTGGTAGTAGCGGGAGGAACAATGAGCAGTTCTTC. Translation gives CASSAFGSSGRNNEQFF.